A single sample gave rise to the 23 T cell receptor beta chains below, sequenced in a study of blood T cell repertoires in COVID-19 (dated by TCRdb to 2018 to 2020). Library preparation used the immunoSEQ multiplex PCR assay. Not all clones reach the TCRdb copy of this immuneACCESS table, which keeps in-frame sequences only. Checked studies attribute under half of the gap to unresolved V genes and leave the rest unexplained. The sample contains some 270,000 clones, roughly nine tenths of them found a single time. Jointly, the top ten make up approximately 4.6% of the sample. Sequencing used peripheral blood. These receptors came from a middle-aged woman who had recovered from COVID-19.

The V and J genes are TRBV4-3 and TRBJ2-1; 7 nucleotides line up with TRBD1. This CDR3 has 16 residues. J lost 2 bases, V lost 1 base, and 5 bases had no gene match. The germline V gene encodes CDR1 LGHNA and CDR2 YSLEER. The CDR3 nucleotides read TGCGCCAGCAGCCAAGCATGGGACAGTACCTACAATGAGCAGTTCTTC. Its protein product is CASSQAWDSTYNEQFF.

The V gene is TRBV2, the J gene TRBJ2-7; unclear D gene. The CDR3 length is 13 residues. V lost 0 bases and J 2 bases, leaving 5 bases between the germline ends. Germline CDR1 reads SNHLY; CDR2 reads FYNNEI. CDR3 DNA sequence: TGTGCCAGCAGTGAAGCGTGGCCCTACGAGCAGTACTTC. This encodes CASSEAWPYEQYF.

This chain joins TRBV28 and TRBJ1-2, with a tentative D call TRBD1 (6 bases). Germline V lookup: CDR1 MDHEN, CDR2 SYDVKM. V lost 8 bases and J 3 bases, leaving 10 bases between the germline ends. The CDR3 length is 12 residues. CDR3 residues: CASATGDYGYTF. CDR3 bases: TGTGCCAGCGCGACAGGCGACTATGGCTACACCTTC.

This clone is a singleton in its sample. CDR3 bases: TGTGCCAGCAGTTTGTCAGCTAACTATGGCTACACCTTC. Its translation is CASSLSANYGYTF. The rearrangement links TRBV12-3 or TRBV12-4 to TRBJ1-2; D unresolved. This CDR3 has 13 amino acids. Trimming pared 3 bases from V and 0 bases from J, leaving 5 bases between.

The chain carries TRBV11-2 and TRBJ2-1; 10 bases align to TRBD1. Trimming removed 6 bases from V and 7 bases from J; junction bases left unmatched: 3. CDR1 and CDR2 from the germline V gene are SGHAT and FQNNGV. The CDR3 spans 13 residues. CDR3 protein: CASRWTGGNEQFF. The CDR3, as DNA: TGTGCCAGCAGGTGGACAGGGGGTAATGAGCAGTTCTTC. The whole variable domain, remainder taken from reference TRBV11-2 and TRBJ2-1, is EAGVAQSPRYKIIEKRQSVAFWCNPISGHATLYWYQQILGQGPKLLIQFQNNGVVDDSQLPKDRFSAERLKGVDSTLKIQPAKLEDSAVYLCASRWTGGNEQFFGPGTRLTVL.

This clone was counted a single time. The CDR3 protein is CASSPGPGAFTEAFF. DNA of the CDR3: TGTGCCAGCAGCCCCGGCCCAGGGGCTTTCACTGAAGCTTTCTTT. The V and J genes are TRBV28 and TRBJ1-1; D might be TRBD1 (6 bases). Per germline, CDR1 MDHEN and CDR2 SYDVKM. The CDR3 runs 15 residues. V was pared by 6 bases and J by 4 bases, with 18 bases between.

Comment on this clone: In the same sample, other DNA sequences code for this CDR3. This sequence joins TRBV18 and TRBJ1-1; 7 bases map to TRBD1. Germline trimming cut 3 bases from V and 0 bases from J; bases unmatched to any gene: 4. The CDR3 spans 15 residues. Germline assignment: CDR1 KGHSH and CDR2 LQKENI. The CDR3 nucleotides are TGTGCCAGCTCACCCCGACAGGGCATGAACACTGAAGCTTTCTTT. Residues: CASSPRQGMNTEAFF.

This clone was counted a few times. This chain uses TRBV2 with TRBJ1-2, with 9 bases matching TRBD1. Germline V CDR1 and CDR2: SNHLY, FYNNEI. The length of the CDR3 is 14 residues. V was pared by 5 bases and J by 6 bases, with 7 bases of the junction left unmatched. The CDR3 spells CASSSGTGLDGYTF. The CDR3 DNA is TGTGCCAGCAGTTCCGGGACAGGGTTGGATGGCTACACCTTC. Full variable domain (remainder filled in from reference TRBV2 and TRBJ1-2): EPEVTQTPSHQVTQMGQEVILRCVPISNHLYFYWYRQILGQKVEFLVSFYNNEISEKSEIFDDQFSVERPDGSNFTLKIRSTKLEDSAMYFCASSSGTGLDGYTFGSGTRLTVV.

V and J are TRBV15 and TRBJ1-3; TRBD1 might be the D (5 bases). Germline CDR1 LNHNV, CDR2 YYDKDF (reference sequence). Trimming removed 3 bases at V and 0 bases at J, with 9 bases between. This CDR3 has 15 amino acids. CDR3 sequence: CATSSSQVSGNTIYF. The CDR3, as DNA: TGTGCCACCAGCAGCTCACAGGTCTCTGGAAACACCATATATTTT.

The CDR3 loop reads CASRGSGKVDSNQPQHF. The CDR3 nucleotides are TGTGCCAGCCGAGGCAGTGGTAAGGTCGATAGCAATCAGCCCCAGCATTTT. The chain couples TRBV21-1 to TRBJ1-5. TRBV21-1 is tagged as a pseudogene. The CDR3 runs 17 residues.

The chain combines TRBV10-1 with TRBJ1-4; D may be TRBD1 (6 bases). The V gene lost 9 bases and the J gene lost 3 bases, with 17 bases spanning the gap. Germline CDR1 WNHNN, CDR2 SYGVQD (reference sequence). This CDR3 is built from 15 residues. The CDR3 here is CARPATGWSNEKLFF. CDR3 DNA: TGCGCCAGACCCGCTACAGGGTGGTCTAATGAAAAACTGTTTTTT.

Concerning this clone: In the same sample, other DNA sequences code for this CDR3. The J gene is TRBJ2-1, the V gene TRBV11-3, with 9 bases fitting TRBD2. Germline V gene lookup returns CDR1 SGHNT and CDR2 YENEEA. The V gene end was trimmed by 5 bases and the J gene end by 4 bases; junction bases not matched to a gene: 3. The CDR3 consists of 14 residues. This chain's CDR3 is CASSTGLAYNEQFF. For the CDR3, the DNA is TGTGCCAGCAGCACGGGACTAGCATACAATGAGCAGTTCTTC.

The genes are TRBV19 and TRBJ1-1; a weak D match, TRBD1 (5 bases). The CDR3 length is 14 residues. Trimming removed 6 bases at V and 4 bases at J, with 15 bases between. From germline, CDR1 is LNHDA and CDR2 SQIVND (reference sequence). CDR3 residues: CASSVTARTTEAFF. The CDR3 DNA is TGTGCCAGTAGCGTGACAGCCCGAACCACTGAAGCTTTCTTT.

This sequence joins TRBV5-6 and TRBJ1-2, with D tentatively TRBD1 (6 bases). The CDR3 extends over 16 amino acids. Trimming pared 4 bases from V and 0 bases from J, leaving 16 bases between. The V gene's germline CDR1 is SGHDT and CDR2 YYEEEE. The CDR3, as DNA: TGTGCCAGCAGCCATCTAACGGGGGGCTCTAACTATGGCTACACCTTC. Amino acid sequence: CASSHLTGGSNYGYTF.

The chain couples TRBV4-1 to TRBJ2-6; D remains unclear. The CDR3 totals 14 residues. Trimming left V 1 base short and J 1 base short, with 2 bases between. Germline lookup yields CDR1 MGHRA and CDR2 YSYEKL. The CDR3 DNA is TGCGCCAGCAGCCAAGCGTCTGGGGCCAACGTCCTGACTTTC. Translation: CASSQASGANVLTF.

V is TRBV6-4 and J is TRBJ1-2; TRBD1 agrees at 11 bases. There are 15 residues in the CDR3. Losses at the gene ends were 6 bases for V and 4 bases for J; bases not matched to a gene: 7. The germline gives CDR1 MRHNA, CDR2 SNTAGT. DNA of the CDR3: TGTGCCAGCAGGCGATGGACAGGGGGCACCTATGGCTACACCTTC. This gives the protein CASRRWTGGTYGYTF.

This rearrangement joins TRBV30 to TRBJ1-1; D is perhaps TRBD1 (6 bases). The V gene lost 2 bases and the J gene lost 6 bases, with 19 bases spanning the gap. The CDR3 has 15 residues. Germline CDR1 reads GTSNPN; CDR2 reads SVGIG (reference sequence). CDR3 DNA: TGTGCCTGGAGTCCCCCCCCAGGGGCGATTGCTGAAGCTTTCTTT. It specifies CAWSPPPGAIAEAFF. The full variable domain, completed using reference TRBV30 and TRBJ1-1, is SQTIHQWPATLVQPVGSPLSLECTVEGTSNPNLYWYRQAAGRGLQLLFYSVGIGQISSEVPQNLSASRPQDRQFILSSKKLLLSDSGFYLCAWSPPPGAIAEAFFGQGTRLTVV.

This clone occurred once. Distinct nucleotide sequences in the sample also encode this CDR3. The V call is TRBV7-3, the J call TRBJ2-7, with 7 positions matching TRBD2. The trim removed 1 base at V and 4 bases at J, leaving 1 base unmatched. The germline V gene encodes CDR1 SGHTA and CDR2 FQGTGA. CDR3 length: 13 residues. This CDR3 is CASSLSGGYEQYF. CDR3 DNA sequence: TGTGCCAGCAGCTTAAGCGGGGGATACGAGCAGTACTTC.

V gene TRBV7-9 combines with J gene TRBJ2-7, with D tentatively TRBD2 (5 bases). The germline gives CDR1 SEHNR, CDR2 FQNEAQ (reference sequence). With 6 bases removed from V and 6 bases from J, the gap between germline ends came to 18 bases. The CDR3 spans 14 residues. The CDR3 DNA reads as TGTGCCAGCAGTTCAAGGCCCGGGGTCGGCGAGCAGTACTTC. Its protein product is CASSSRPGVGEQYF.

The J gene is TRBJ1-1, the V gene TRBV11-2; 9 bases align to TRBD1. CDR1 is SGHAT and CDR2 is FQNNGV in the germline V gene. The CDR3 loop spans 15 amino acids. With 1 base clipped from V and 5 bases from J, the junction kept 5 bases outside the gene matches. The CDR3 sequence is CASSLAPGQGTEAFF. CDR3 nucleotide sequence: TGTGCCAGCAGCTTAGCGCCGGGACAGGGAACTGAAGCTTTCTTT.

The rearrangement uses TRBV4-3 and TRBJ1-1; D uncertain. This CDR3 has 14 amino acids. The V and J ends lost 0 bases and 3 bases respectively, with 8 bases between them. Germline CDR1 and CDR2: LGHNA and YSLEER. The CDR3 DNA is TGCGCCAGCAGCCAAGAGAGGAGGGACACTGAAGCTTTCTTT. Its protein product is CASSQERRDTEAFF.

The chain employs TRBV5-6 and TRBJ1-4; a possible D gene is TRBD1 (6 bases). V lost 1 base and J lost 6, with 13 bases in between. The germline gives CDR1 SGHDT, CDR2 YYEEEE. The CDR3 totals 15 residues. CDR3 in DNA: TGTGCCAGCAGCTTGTGGGGACAAGGGGATGAAAAACTGTTTTTT. Amino acids: CASSLWGQGDEKLFF.

The chain joins TRBV10-1 to TRBJ2-3; D ambiguous. Trimming took 5 bases from V and 6 from J, leaving 9 bases between them. Germline CDR1 is WNHNN and CDR2 is SYGVQD (reference sequence). The CDR3 consists of 12 residues. DNA for the CDR3: TGCGCCAGCAGTTATGGCCTTGATACGCAGTATTTT. Protein: CASSYGLDTQYF.